These 20 T cell receptor beta chains were sequenced from one sample in a study of T cell changes during pregnancy in multiple sclerosis. The protocol was immunoSEQ multiplex PCR, while the TCRdb copy is restricted to in-frame clones and leaves out a portion. The profile shows 30,000 to 35,000 clones, 85% to 90% of them singletons. The material sequenced was CD4+ T cells from peripheral blood mononuclear cells, taken in the third trimester of pregnancy. The receptor set was obtained from a female donor in good health, enrolled as a control in a pregnancy study.

This chain uses TRBV10-3 with TRBJ2-2; D is uncertain. The V end was cut by 2 bases, the J end by 0 bases, with 10 bases between. Germline CDR1 is ENHRY and CDR2 is SYGVKD. The CDR3 is 16 residues long. The CDR3 region has the DNA TGTGCCATCAGTGAGCAGCTAGGCACGAACACCGGGGAGCTGTTTTTT. Translating gives CAISEQLGTNTGELFF.

The V gene is TRBV7-2, the J gene TRBJ1-3; D is unresolved. The germline gives CDR1 SGHTA, CDR2 FQGNSA. Trimming took 1 base from V and 3 from J, leaving 13 bases between them. This CDR3 is 16 amino acids long. CDR3 bases: TGTGCCAGCAGCTTAGGACCTACGGCGGGTGGAAACACCATATATTTT. It codes for CASSLGPTAGGNTIYF.

CDR3 DNA sequence: TGTGCCTGGAGTGTGGGACAGTGGGAACAGCCCCAGCATTTT. Its translation: CAWSVGQWEQPQHF. This sequence joins TRBV30 and TRBJ1-5, with 7 positions matching TRBD1. Trimming removed 0 bases from V and 7 bases from J; junction bases left unmatched: 6. Germline V gene sequence: CDR1 GTSNPN, CDR2 SVGIG (reference sequence). CDR3 length: 14 amino acids.

The chain links TRBV29-1 to TRBJ1-2; TRBD1 agrees at 7 bases. This CDR3 has 12 residues. Trimming took 6 bases from V and 4 from J; bases not matched to a gene: 5. Germline-derived CDR1 and CDR2 are SQVTM and ANQGSEA. The CDR3 is CSVQGQTYGYTF. The CDR3 coding sequence is TGCAGCGTCCAGGGACAGACCTATGGCTACACCTTC.

The rearrangement joins TRBV4-3 to TRBJ1-1; a weak D match, TRBD1 (6 bases). CDR1 is LGHNA, CDR2 YSLEER, per germline. This CDR3 has 16 residues. V lost 4 bases and J 8 bases, leaving 23 bases between the germline ends. The CDR3 loop is CASSPQGRGILGEAFF. The CDR3 DNA reads as TGCGCCAGCAGCCCCCAGGGGCGGGGGATACTTGGCGAAGCTTTCTTT.

The chain is built from TRBV5-6 and TRBJ1-1; unclear D gene. V was cut by 2 bases and J by 1 base, with 12 bases left in between. The germline gives CDR1 SGHDT, CDR2 YYEEEE. The CDR3 extends over 15 amino acids. The CDR3 loop reads CASSLVGRKNTEAFF. CDR3 nucleotide sequence: TGTGCCAGCAGCTTAGTCGGCAGGAAGAACACTGAAGCTTTCTTT. Using reference TRBV5-6 and TRBJ1-1 for the parts outside the CDR3, the full variable domain is DAGVTQSPTHLIKTRGQQVTLRCSPKSGHDTVSWYQQALGQGPQFIFQYYEEEERQRGNFPDRFSGHQFPNYSSELNVNALLLGDSALYLCASSLVGRKNTEAFFGQGTRLTVV.

This chain joins TRBV7-9 and TRBJ1-4, with D perhaps matching TRBD1 (5 bases). V gave up 1 base and J gave up 8 bases, with 14 bases separating them. Germline V gene lookup returns CDR1 SEHNR and CDR2 FQNEAQ (reference sequence). This CDR3 comprises 15 residues. In nucleotides, the CDR3 is TGTGCCAGCAGCTTAGGGTGGGGCACGGACGAAAAACTGTTTTTT. Amino acid sequence: CASSLGWGTDEKLFF.

This chain uses TRBV30 with TRBJ1-5; 11 bases are a match to TRBD1. The CDR3 consists of 14 residues. CDR1 and CDR2 from the germline V gene are GTSNPN and SVGIG (reference sequence). The V gene end was trimmed by 3 bases and the J gene end by 6 bases; junction bases not matched to a gene: 4. CDR3 protein: CAWRDRGLAQPQHF. In nucleotides, the CDR3 is TGTGCCTGGAGGGACAGGGGGCTGGCTCAGCCCCAGCATTTT. The full variable domain, rest sourced from reference TRBV30 and TRBJ1-5, is SQTIHQWPATLVQPVGSPLSLECTVEGTSNPNLYWYRQAAGRGLQLLFYSVGIGQISSEVPQNLSASRPQDRQFILSSKKLLLSDSGFYLCAWRDRGLAQPQHFGDGTRLSIL.

This chain joins TRBV5-1 and TRBJ2-3; 10 bases line up with TRBD2. The CDR3 covers 16 residues. Per the germline V gene, CDR1 is SGHRS and CDR2 is YFSETQ. The ends lost 0 bases at V and 3 bases at J; junction bases unmatched: 4. The CDR3 DNA reads TGCGCCAGCAGCTTGGTGCTAGCGGGGGAAACAGATACGCAGTATTTT. It translates to CASSLVLAGETDTQYF. Looking up the rest from reference TRBV5-1 and TRBJ2-3 gives the full variable domain: KAGVTQTPRYLIKTRGQQVTLSCSPISGHRSVSWYQQTPGQGLQFLFEYFSETQRNKGNFPGRFSGRQFSNSRSEMNVSTLELGDSALYLCASSLVLAGETDTQYFGPGTRLTVL.

Only one count was recorded for this clone. The rearrangement uses TRBV25-1 and TRBJ1-2, with TRBD1 as a possible D gene (6 bases). CDR1 is MGHDK, CDR2 SYGVNS, per germline. Trimming shortened V by 2 bases and J by 10 bases, and 17 bases separated the two germline ends. The CDR3 extends over 14 amino acids. CDR3 region: CASSEVRGYEDYTF. The CDR3, as DNA: TGTGCCAGCAGTGAAGTCAGGGGTTACGAAGACTACACCTTC.

This clone was detected once. The rearrangement links TRBV9 to TRBJ1-3; D call uncertain. Trimming left V 6 bases short and J 2 bases short, with 12 bases between. The V gene's germline CDR1 is SGDLS and CDR2 YYNGEE. This CDR3 region has 14 residues. CDR3 nucleotide sequence: TGTGCCAGCACGAGGGCGTCGACTGGAAACACCATATATTTT. Amino acid sequence: CASTRASTGNTIYF.

This clone has only one observation. The chain has TRBV19 and TRBJ1-5; a possible D gene is TRBD1 (6 bases). The V and J ends lost 6 bases and 5 bases respectively, with 14 bases between them. Germline CDR1 LNHDA, CDR2 SQIVND (reference sequence). CDR3 length: 14 amino acids. The CDR3 coding sequence is TGTGCCAGTAGCCCCGGGACACCTTATCAGCCCCAGCATTTT. It yields the protein CASSPGTPYQPQHF.

This sequence joins TRBV4-1 and TRBJ1-2, with D possibly matching TRBD1 (5 bases). Germline loops: CDR1 MGHRA, CDR2 YSYEKL. The CDR3 is 18 residues long. With 1 base removed from V and 0 bases from J, the gap between germline ends came to 18 bases. The CDR3 reads CASSQAATASVTNYGYTF. The DNA of the CDR3 is TGCGCCAGCAGCCAAGCGGCGACAGCCAGTGTAACTAACTATGGCTACACCTTC.

The chain employs TRBV5-4 and TRBJ1-2; 7 bases match TRBD1. This CDR3 is built from 13 residues. The ends lost 7 bases at V and 3 bases at J; junction bases unmatched: 6. Germline CDR1 reads SGHNT; CDR2 reads YYREEE (reference sequence). CDR3 sequence (DNA): TGTGCCAGCCACCAACAGGGGTACTATGGCTACACCTTC. Protein sequence: CASHQQGYYGYTF.

This chain links TRBV11-2 with TRBJ2-3; 7 bases line up with TRBD1. Germline values: CDR1 SGHAT, CDR2 FQNNGV. CDR3 length: 16 residues. V lost 5 bases to trimming and J lost 0 bases; unmatched junction nucleotides: 8. CDR3 sequence: CASSHVRGQSTDTQYF. The CDR3 region has the DNA TGTGCCAGCAGCCACGTTAGGGGGCAGAGCACAGATACGCAGTATTTT.

The gene calls are TRBV10-3 and TRBJ2-7, with unresolved D. The CDR3 contains 12 residues. Germline CDR1 ENHRY, CDR2 SYGVKD. V lost 2 bases and J lost 2, with 4 bases in between. CDR3 sequence reads: CAISERAYEQYF. As DNA, the CDR3 is TGTGCCATCAGTGAGCGAGCCTACGAGCAGTACTTC.

The chain links TRBV6-5 to TRBJ2-7, with 10 bases that match TRBD1. The CDR3 covers 13 residues. V was pared by 10 bases and J by 7 bases, with 10 bases of the junction left unmatched. The germline V gene encodes CDR1 MNHEY and CDR2 SVGAGI. CDR3 bases: TGTGCCACATCATACCGGACAGGGGGGGAGCAGTACTTC. It specifies CATSYRTGGEQYF.

The gene calls are TRBV6-1 and TRBJ1-5; unclear D gene. This CDR3 has 13 amino acids. Trimming took off 7 bases at V and 6 bases at J, with 13 bases between the two ends. CDR1 is MNHNS and CDR2 is SASEGT in the germline V gene. The CDR3 coding sequence is TGTGCCAGCACCGAGCGGGGTGGTCAGCCCCAGCATTTT. Amino acid sequence: CASTERGGQPQHF.

This clone has just one count. The V gene is TRBV5-1, the J gene TRBJ2-3, with 9 bases fitting TRBD1. CDR3 size: 14 residues. Germline values: CDR1 SGHRS, CDR2 YFSETQ. V lost 2 bases, J lost 6 bases, and 4 bases stayed unmatched. The CDR3: CASSLQGARDTQYF. CDR3 sequence (DNA): TGCGCCAGCAGCTTACAGGGGGCGCGCGATACGCAGTATTTT.

The genes are TRBV6-1 and TRBJ2-2; D remains ambiguous. Per the germline V gene, CDR1 is MNHNS and CDR2 is SASEGT. Between the trimmed V and J ends, which lost 4 bases and 8 bases, there was a span of 8 bases. The CDR3 has 12 residues. CDR3: CASSARSGELFF. CDR3 coding DNA: TGTGCCAGCAGTGCCAGGTCGGGGGAGCTGTTTTTT.